The rows below give T cell receptor beta chains drawn from one sample of a study of siplizumab effects on memory and regulatory T cells. This table comes from immunoSEQ multiplex PCR, and its TCRdb copy is limited to in-frame clones, with some not included. The sample consists of 26,000 or so clones, approximately 80% of them appearing once. The sequencing input was memory CD4+ T cells sorted from blood. These receptors all stem from a human donor in good health. Each CDR3 is given with its conserved first and last residue. The D gene is left open where the match is weak. Not all rows give a size; the values are once, few, many and, for expanded clones, a class.

clone size: NA
J gene: TRBJ2-5
V gene: TRBV28
D gene: TRBD2
CDR3 protein: CASSKASGSLETQYF
CDR3 DNA: TGTGCCAGCAGTAAGGCTAGCGGGAGCCTAGAGACCCAGTACTTC

clone size: NA
J gene: TRBJ2-7
V gene: TRBV27
D gene: TRBD2
CDR3 protein: CASSPAGREGEQYF
CDR3 DNA: TGTGCCAGCAGTCCCGCGGGGCGGGAGGGGGAGCAGTACTTC

clone size: NA
J gene: TRBJ1-4
V gene: TRBV6-6
D gene: NA
CDR3 protein: CASSSPMARYEKLFF
CDR3 DNA: TGTGCCAGCAGTTCCCCAATGGCGAGATATGAAAAACTGTTTTTT

clone size: NA
J gene: TRBJ2-1
V gene: TRBV7-6
D gene: TRBD2
CDR3 protein: CASSFSSGSYNEQFF
CDR3 DNA: TGTGCCAGCAGCTTTTCTAGCGGGTCCTACAATGAGCAGTTCTTC

clone size: NA
J gene: TRBJ2-2
V gene: TRBV5-6
D gene: NA
CDR3 protein: CASSLIGTLNTGELFF
CDR3 DNA: TGTGCCAGCAGCTTAATAGGGACTCTGAACACCGGGGAGCTGTTTTTT

clone size: once
J gene: TRBJ2-7
V gene: TRBV19
D gene: TRBD1
CDR3 protein: CASSIGQGAYEQYF
CDR3 DNA: TGTGCCAGTAGTATAGGACAGGGGGCCTACGAGCAGTACTTC

clone size: NA
J gene: TRBJ2-7
V gene: TRBV5-1
D gene: NA
CDR3 protein: CASSYERLAYEQYF
CDR3 DNA: TGCGCCAGCAGCTACGAGCGACTAGCCTACGAGCAGTACTTC

clone size: NA
J gene: TRBJ1-6
V gene: TRBV6-6
D gene: TRBD1
CDR3 protein: CASSWPGQGSGSPLHF
CDR3 DNA: TGTGCCAGCAGTTGGCCGGGACAGGGGTCTGGTTCACCCCTCCACTTT

clone size: NA
J gene: TRBJ2-3
V gene: TRBV7-6
D gene: NA
CDR3 protein: CASSDGGGTADTQYF
CDR3 DNA: TGTGCCAGCAGCGATGGGGGCGGTACGGCAGATACGCAGTATTTT

clone size: NA
J gene: TRBJ1-1
V gene: TRBV5-1
D gene: TRBD1
CDR3 protein: CASSRLTTGMNTEAFF
CDR3 DNA: TGCGCCAGCAGCCGCCTTACGACAGGGATGAACACTGAAGCTTTCTTT

clone size: NA
J gene: TRBJ2-1
V gene: TRBV19
D gene: TRBD2
CDR3 protein: CASSMDDSSGAYNEQFF
CDR3 DNA: TGTGCCAGTAGTATGGACGACTCGAGCGGGGCCTACAATGAGCAGTTCTTC

clone size: NA
J gene: TRBJ2-6
V gene: TRBV6-6
D gene: NA
CDR3 protein: CASSYDDSGANVLTF
CDR3 DNA: TGTGCCAGCAGTTACGACGACTCTGGGGCCAACGTCCTGACTTTC

clone size: NA
J gene: TRBJ2-3
V gene: TRBV6-1
D gene: NA
CDR3 protein: CASSEQLRFTDTQYF
CDR3 DNA: TGTGCCAGCAGTGAACAGCTTAGGTTCACAGATACGCAGTATTTT

clone size: NA
J gene: TRBJ2-1
V gene: TRBV5-8
D gene: TRBD2
CDR3 protein: CASSFGTSRYNEQFF
CDR3 DNA: TGTGCCAGCAGCTTCGGGACTAGCAGATACAATGAGCAGTTCTTC

clone size: NA
J gene: TRBJ2-1
V gene: TRBV7-8
D gene: NA
CDR3 protein: CASSLVRVYNEQFF
CDR3 DNA: TGTGCCAGCAGCTTAGTAAGGGTCTACAATGAGCAGTTCTTC

clone size: NA
J gene: TRBJ2-7
V gene: TRBV28
D gene: NA
CDR3 protein: CASSSGGSTSYEQYF
CDR3 DNA: TGTGCCAGCAGTTCGGGTGGTAGCACTTCCTACGAGCAGTACTTC

clone size: NA
J gene: TRBJ1-3
V gene: TRBV4-2
D gene: NA
CDR3 protein: CASSQDLGRPSGNTIYF
CDR3 DNA: TGTGCCAGCAGCCAAGATCTTGGCAGGCCGTCTGGAAACACCATATATTTT

clone size: NA
J gene: TRBJ2-7
V gene: TRBV18
D gene: NA
CDR3 protein: CASSLGQSREQYF
CDR3 DNA: TGTGCCAGCTCACTTGGACAGTCGAGGGAGCAGTACTTC

clone size: NA
J gene: TRBJ2-1
V gene: TRBV5-5
D gene: NA
CDR3 protein: CASSLGPREQFF
CDR3 DNA: TGTGCCAGCAGCTTAGGTCCGAGGGAGCAGTTCTTC

clone size: NA
J gene: TRBJ2-5
V gene: TRBV7-6
D gene: TRBD2
CDR3 protein: CASSPGGGPQETQYF
CDR3 DNA: TGTGCCAGCAGCCCGGGGGGAGGCCCCCAAGAGACCCAGTACTTC

clone size: NA
J gene: TRBJ2-2
V gene: TRBV27
D gene: NA
CDR3 protein: CASSSRPSNTGELFF
CDR3 DNA: TGTGCCAGCAGTAGCAGGCCCTCGAACACCGGGGAGCTGTTTTTT

clone size: NA
J gene: TRBJ2-3
V gene: TRBV30
D gene: TRBD2
CDR3 protein: CAWSVGPLAGVSDTQYF
CDR3 DNA: TGTGCCTGGAGTGTGGGGCCACTAGCGGGGGTTTCAGATACGCAGTATTTT

clone size: few
J gene: TRBJ1-4
V gene: TRBV28
D gene: NA
CDR3 protein: CASTSNEKLFF
CDR3 DNA: TGTGCCAGCACTTCTAATGAAAAACTGTTTTTT

clone size: NA
J gene: TRBJ1-3
V gene: TRBV4-1
D gene: NA
CDR3 protein: CASSQANLLSSGNTIYF
CDR3 DNA: TGCGCCAGCAGCCAAGCAAACTTACTAAGCTCTGGAAACACCATATATTTT

clone size: NA
J gene: TRBJ2-7
V gene: TRBV5-1
D gene: NA
CDR3 protein: CASSYTGDPRTNYEQYF
CDR3 DNA: TGCGCCAGCAGCTACACCGGGGACCCGCGGACGAACTACGAGCAGTACTTC

clone size: NA
J gene: TRBJ2-5
V gene: TRBV5-1
D gene: NA
CDR3 protein: CASSLGGIGETQYF
CDR3 DNA: TGCGCCAGCAGCTTGGGCGGGATAGGAGAGACCCAGTACTTC

clone size: NA
J gene: TRBJ2-7
V gene: TRBV7-3
D gene: TRBD1
CDR3 protein: CASSLNGGGQGLPEQYF
CDR3 DNA: TGTGCCAGCAGCTTAAACGGTGGGGGACAGGGGTTGCCCGAGCAGTACTTC

clone size: NA
J gene: TRBJ2-7
V gene: TRBV7-9
D gene: NA
CDR3 protein: CASSHTRYEQYF
CDR3 DNA: TGTGCCAGCAGCCACACGAGATACGAGCAGTACTTC

clone size: few
J gene: TRBJ2-1
V gene: TRBV9
D gene: NA
CDR3 protein: CASSVGSNYNEQFF
CDR3 DNA: TGTGCCAGCAGCGTTGGGAGCAATTACAATGAGCAGTTCTTC

clone size: NA
J gene: TRBJ1-2
V gene: TRBV29-1
D gene: NA
CDR3 protein: CSVVWVNGYTF
CDR3 DNA: TGCAGCGTTGTGTGGGTCAATGGCTACACCTTC

clone size: NA
J gene: TRBJ2-1
V gene: TRBV18
D gene: TRBD1
CDR3 protein: CASSPPDRAGNEQFF
CDR3 DNA: TGTGCCAGCTCACCACCCGACAGGGCTGGAAATGAGCAGTTCTTC

clone size: NA
J gene: TRBJ1-3
V gene: TRBV19
D gene: TRBD1
CDR3 protein: CASSIGQGRGNTIYF
CDR3 DNA: TGTGCCAGTAGTATAGGACAGGGGCGCGGAAACACCATATATTTT

clone size: NA
J gene: TRBJ1-1
V gene: TRBV5-1
D gene: NA
CDR3 protein: CASSRDGLNTEAFF
CDR3 DNA: TGCGCCAGCAGCCGGGACGGGCTGAACACTGAAGCTTTCTTT

clone size: NA
J gene: TRBJ2-3
V gene: TRBV6-6
D gene: NA
CDR3 protein: CASSPVERDTQYF
CDR3 DNA: TGTGCCAGCAGCCCCGTAGAGAGAGATACGCAGTATTTT

clone size: NA
J gene: TRBJ2-2
V gene: TRBV7-8
D gene: NA
CDR3 protein: CASTKGKLLGTGELFF
CDR3 DNA: TGTGCCTCCACCAAGGGGAAACTCCTGGGCACCGGGGAGCTGTTTTTT

clone size: NA
J gene: TRBJ2-7
V gene: TRBV19
D gene: TRBD1
CDR3 protein: CASSTNSRQGEQYF
CDR3 DNA: TGTGCCAGTAGTACCAATTCCAGACAGGGCGAGCAGTACTTC

clone size: NA
J gene: TRBJ1-2
V gene: TRBV19
D gene: TRBD1
CDR3 protein: CASSTDRGKGGYTF
CDR3 DNA: TGTGCCAGTAGTACGGACAGGGGGAAAGGGGGCTACACCTTC

clone size: NA
J gene: TRBJ2-4
V gene: TRBV4-3
D gene: TRBD1
CDR3 protein: CASSQETQARDRGHWAKNIQYF
CDR3 DNA: TGCGCCAGCAGCCAAGAGACACAAGCTAGGGACAGGGGGCATTGGGCCAAAAACATTCAGTACTTC

clone size: NA
J gene: TRBJ2-1
V gene: TRBV10-3
D gene: TRBD1
CDR3 protein: CAISEGGQAPRSSYNEQFF
CDR3 DNA: TGTGCCATCAGTGAAGGGGGACAGGCCCCCCGAAGCTCCTACAATGAGCAGTTCTTC

clone size: NA
J gene: TRBJ2-1
V gene: TRBV19
D gene: TRBD2
CDR3 protein: CASKSSGGLDVNEQFF
CDR3 DNA: TGTGCCAGTAAATCTAGCGGGGGCCTGGATGTAAATGAGCAGTTCTTC

clone size: NA
J gene: TRBJ2-1
V gene: TRBV15
D gene: NA
CDR3 protein: CATSRDPPGRTSNEQFF
CDR3 DNA: TGTGCCACCAGCAGAGATCCCCCCGGGAGAACTTCCAATGAGCAGTTCTTC

clone size: NA
J gene: TRBJ2-7
V gene: TRBV5-6
D gene: TRBD1
CDR3 protein: CASSLRQQGTYEQYF
CDR3 DNA: TGTGCCAGCAGCTTGCGACAACAGGGGACCTACGAGCAGTACTTC

clone size: NA
J gene: TRBJ1-2
V gene: TRBV2
D gene: NA
CDR3 protein: CASREDGTNYGYTF
CDR3 DNA: TGTGCCAGCAGAGAAGACGGAACTAACTATGGCTACACCTTC

clone size: NA
J gene: TRBJ2-1
V gene: TRBV11-3
D gene: NA
CDR3 protein: CASSPTAGLRWNEQFF
CDR3 DNA: TGTGCCAGCAGCCCGACGGCGGGCCTTCGGTGGAATGAGCAGTTCTTC

clone size: NA
J gene: TRBJ2-7
V gene: TRBV2
D gene: TRBD2
CDR3 protein: CASTKKTSGRGLLGHEQYF
CDR3 DNA: TGTGCCAGCACCAAAAAAACTAGCGGGAGGGGCCTCCTAGGCCACGAGCAGTACTTC

clone size: NA
J gene: TRBJ2-2
V gene: TRBV7-9
D gene: NA
CDR3 protein: CASSSGDRELFF
CDR3 DNA: TGTGCCAGCAGCTCAGGGGACCGGGAGCTGTTTTTT

clone size: NA
J gene: TRBJ2-5
V gene: TRBV29-1
D gene: NA
CDR3 protein: CSVEHVDQETQYF
CDR3 DNA: TGCAGCGTTGAACATGTGGACCAAGAGACCCAGTACTTC

clone size: NA
J gene: TRBJ2-3
V gene: TRBV7-2
D gene: TRBD2
CDR3 protein: CASSLRPSGGTDTQYF
CDR3 DNA: TGTGCCAGCAGCTTGCGTCCTAGCGGCGGCACAGATACGCAGTATTTT

clone size: NA
J gene: TRBJ2-2
V gene: TRBV6-6
D gene: NA
CDR3 protein: CASRLDRNTGELFF
CDR3 DNA: TGTGCCAGCAGATTGGACAGGAACACCGGGGAGCTGTTTTTT